Below, 20 T cell receptor beta chains from the same sample are listed, as sequenced in a study of identifying expanded T cells in peripheral blood. Clones were sequenced by immunoSEQ multiplex PCR, and TCRdb holds only the in-frame ones, with some missing. The data show tens of thousands of clones, around 88% seen once. Sequenced sample: blood. All receptors derive from a person aged 18-70 years in good health.

The V call is TRBV29-1, the J call TRBJ2-2; tentative D call: TRBD1 (6 bases). Per germline, CDR1 SQVTM and CDR2 ANQGSEA. The germline V and J ends were trimmed by 2 bases and 6 bases, with 10 bases remaining between them. This CDR3 has 13 amino acids. The CDR3 spells CSVEFQGPGELFF. The CDR3 bases are TGCAGCGTTGAATTTCAGGGGCCCGGGGAGCTGTTTTTT.

The chain combines TRBV7-8 with TRBJ1-3; 9 positions agree with TRBD1. From germline, CDR1 is SGHVS and CDR2 FQNEAQ. J lost 8 bases, V lost 7 bases, and 3 bases had no gene match. The CDR3 loop spans 12 amino acids. CDR3 sequence (DNA): TGTGCCAGCAAGGACAGGGGAGACACCATATATTTT. This codes for CASKDRGDTIYF.

V gene TRBV5-4 combines with J gene TRBJ2-2; D is possibly TRBD2 (5 bases). The ends were cut back, 3 bases at V and 4 bases at J, with 13 bases in the middle. Germline V gene lookup returns CDR1 SGHNT and CDR2 YYREEE (reference sequence). The CDR3 contains 15 residues. CDR3 DNA: TGTGCCAGCAGCTCAGTCGGGGATACCACCGGGGAGCTGTTTTTT. It translates to CASSSVGDTTGELFF. The full variable domain, its missing parts supplied by reference TRBV5-4 and TRBJ2-2, is ETGVTQSPTHLIKTRGQQVTLRCSSQSGHNTVSWYQQALGQGPQFIFQYYREEENGRGNFPPRFSGLQFPNYSSELNVNALELDDSALYLCASSSVGDTTGELFFGEGSRLTVL.

The chain couples TRBV5-1 to TRBJ2-4, with 10 bases identical to TRBD1. Trimming cost V 1 base and J 5 bases; bases outside gene matches: 9. Germline CDR1 SGHRS, CDR2 YFSETQ. This CDR3 has 17 amino acids. The CDR3 sequence is CASSLYAGQGRQNIQYF. In nucleotides, the CDR3 is TGCGCCAGCAGCTTGTACGCGGGACAGGGGAGACAAAACATTCAGTACTTC.

The V and J genes are TRBV18 and TRBJ2-1, with 9 bases aligning to TRBD1. Germline V gives CDR1 KGHSH, CDR2 LQKENI. J gave up 1 base and V 6 bases, and 7 bases lay outside the gene matches. This CDR3 contains 16 residues. The CDR3 spells CASSRQTGGSYNEQFF. CDR3 nucleotides: TGTGCCAGCTCCCGACAGACAGGGGGATCCTACAATGAGCAGTTCTTC. The whole variable domain, filled in from reference TRBV18 and TRBJ2-1, reads NAGVMQNPRHLVRRRGQEARLRCSPMKGHSHVYWYRQLPEEGLKFMVYLQKENIIDESGMPKERFSAEFPKEGPSILRIQQVVRGDSAAYFCASSRQTGGSYNEQFFGPGTRLTVL.

The chain recombines TRBV28 with TRBJ1-6; possibly TRBD1 for D (5 bases). V was clipped by 3 bases and J by 8 bases, with 8 bases between them. Germline-derived CDR1 and CDR2 are MDHEN and SYDVKM. CDR3 length: 13 amino acids. The CDR3 reads CASSFRADSPLHF. CDR3 sequence (DNA): TGTGCCAGCAGTTTCAGGGCTGATTCACCCCTCCACTTT.

This clone was observed a few times. This chain uses TRBV27 with TRBJ1-4; 7 nucleotides agree with TRBD1. The V gene end was trimmed by 0 bases and the J gene end by 8 bases; junction bases not matched to a gene: 6. The germline gives CDR1 MNHEY, CDR2 SMNVEV (reference sequence). CDR3 length equals 15 residues. The CDR3 sequence: CASSLSGQFLEKLFF. The CDR3 region has the DNA TGTGCCAGCAGTTTATCGGGACAGTTTCTGGAAAAACTGTTTTTT.

The chain is built from TRBV6-6 and TRBJ1-2; possible D gene TRBD1, 6 bases. CDR1 is MNHNY and CDR2 is SVGAGI in the germline V gene (reference sequence). V dropped 6 bases and J dropped 4 bases, with 18 bases sitting between them. The CDR3 runs to 15 residues. CDR3 nucleotides: TGTGCCAGCAGATCCTTCGGGGGCGCCGGCTATGGCTACACCTTC. Translation gives CASRSFGGAGYGYTF.

The rearrangement links TRBV20-1 to TRBJ2-1; D remains ambiguous. Germline CDR1 and CDR2: DFQATT and SNEGSKA (reference sequence). CDR3 size: 10 residues. V was cut by 3 bases and J by 11 bases, with 8 bases left in between. The CDR3 region is CSARTRKQFF. The CDR3 bases are TGCAGTGCTAGGACACGAAAGCAGTTCTTC.

The chain couples TRBV9 to TRBJ2-3, with D uncertain. Trimming pared 5 bases from V and 4 bases from J, leaving 5 bases between. The CDR3 covers 11 residues. Germline-derived CDR1 and CDR2 are SGDLS and YYNGEE. This CDR3 reads CASSLADTQYF. In DNA, the CDR3 is TGTGCCAGCAGTCTCGCAGATACGCAGTATTTT.

The rearrangement uses TRBV29-1 and TRBJ2-7, with D tentatively TRBD2 (5 bases). Per germline, CDR1 SQVTM and CDR2 ANQGSEA. CDR3 length: 13 residues. V lost 7 bases to trimming and J lost 6 bases, with 19 bases between them. CDR3 residues: CSGTASPGSEQYF. For the CDR3, the DNA is TGCAGCGGAACCGCCTCCCCGGGGAGCGAGCAGTACTTC.

This clone came up once. The V gene is TRBV28, the J gene TRBJ1-5, with no clear D. There are 13 residues in the CDR3. Trimming removed 6 bases at V and 6 bases at J, with 12 bases between. From germline, CDR1 is MDHEN and CDR2 SYDVKM. The CDR3 nucleotides read TGTGCCAGCAGGCGGTCCTCGCGTCAGCCCCAGCATTTT. Translation gives CASRRSSRQPQHF.

The CDR3 DNA sequence: TGTGCCAGCAGCTTGAGTAGCGGGGGGTACAATGAGCAGTTCTTC. Its translation: CASSLSSGGYNEQFF. The genes are TRBV5-8 and TRBJ2-1; 10 nucleotides line up with TRBD2. Germline CDR1 is SGHTS and CDR2 is YDEGEE. This CDR3 comprises 15 residues. The ends lost 1 base at V and 4 bases at J; junction bases unmatched: 2.

This chain joins TRBV27 and TRBJ2-7, with TRBD2 matching over 7 bases. CDR3 length: 13 amino acids. With V trimmed by 5 bases and J by 4 bases, 5 bases remained unmatched. Germline V gene data show CDR1 as MNHEY and CDR2 as SMNVEV (reference sequence). CDR3 nucleotides: TGTGCCAGCAGTACGGGGAGGGTTTACGAGCAGTACTTC. This sequence encodes CASSTGRVYEQYF.

This CDR3 is CASSLAGQSTDTQYF. CDR3 DNA: TGCGCCAGCAGCTTGGCCGGGCAGAGCACAGATACGCAGTATTTT. The chain recombines TRBV5-1 with TRBJ2-3; D gene uncertain. This CDR3 is 15 amino acids long. CDR1 and CDR2 from the germline V gene are SGHRS and YFSETQ. V lost 0 bases to trimming and J lost 0 bases, with 8 bases between them.

With respect to this clone: Within the sample, other DNA sequences also encode this same CDR3. The genes are TRBV4-3 and TRBJ2-4; TRBD1 might be the D (6 bases). The CDR3 is made up of 15 amino acids. CDR1 is LGHNA, CDR2 YSLEER, per germline. V was pared by 3 bases and J by 2 bases, with 11 bases between. CDR3 nucleotides: TGCGCCAGCAGCCAGAGCAGGGGAACCAAAAACATTCAGTACTTC. It codes for CASSQSRGTKNIQYF.

The J gene is TRBJ2-2, the V gene TRBV11-2; D uncertain. Germline V lookup: CDR1 SGHAT, CDR2 FQNNGV. The CDR3 is 11 residues long. The V end lost 6 bases, the J end lost 8 bases, and 7 bases lay between the germline ends. CDR3 residues: CASSPEGELFF. CDR3 DNA: TGTGCCAGCAGTCCGGAGGGGGAGCTGTTTTTT.

This clone was seen a few times. The chain combines TRBV7-9 with TRBJ1-5; D remains ambiguous. This CDR3 has 15 amino acids. V was clipped by 6 bases and J by 3 bases, with 15 bases between them. Germline V gene data show CDR1 as SEHNR and CDR2 as FQNEAQ (reference sequence). CDR3: CASSAEEVPNQPQHF. CDR3 nucleotides: TGTGCCAGCAGTGCAGAGGAAGTCCCCAATCAGCCCCAGCATTTT.

The V gene is TRBV18, the J gene TRBJ2-1; TRBD1 matches 7 bases. This CDR3 is built from 14 residues. V was pared by 4 bases and J by 6 bases, with 6 bases of the junction left unmatched. The germline V gene has CDR1 KGHSH and CDR2 LQKENI. The CDR3 sequence: CASSRISGGNEQFF. In DNA form, the CDR3 reads TGTGCCAGCTCACGGATCTCAGGGGGCAATGAGCAGTTCTTC.

The rearrangement uses TRBV5-4 and TRBJ2-2; a possible D gene is TRBD2 (5 bases). The CDR3 totals 15 residues. Trimming pared 0 bases from V and 1 base from J, leaving 7 bases between. From germline, CDR1 is SGHNT and CDR2 YYREEE (reference sequence). The CDR3 bases are TGTGCCAGCAGCTTGGAAGAGGGGAACACCGGGGAGCTGTTTTTT. Translating it yields CASSLEEGNTGELFF.